These 5 T cell receptor beta chains share one sample of origin, sequenced in a study of CD8 T cells in ankylosing spondylitis. TCRdb re-called the 5' RACE reads with MiXCR, one entry per CDR3 protein. The data show approximately 110,000 distinct CDR3 sequences, around 24% seen once. The sample was synovial fluid, either unsorted or a sorted T cell fraction (not recorded which). Every receptor here comes from a male donor with ankylosing spondylitis.

In its sample, this clonotype was seen a few times. The chain employs TRBV20-1 and TRBJ2-2; possible D gene TRBD1, 6 bases. Trimming took off 6 bases at V and 5 bases at J, with 16 bases between the two ends. This CDR3 comprises 14 residues. Looked up from germline, CDR1 is DFQATT and CDR2 is SNEGSKA (reference sequence). The CDR3 DNA is TGCAGTGCCATGACAGGAACTGTAACCGGGGAGCTGTTTTTT. Protein product: CSAMTGTVTGELFF.

The CDR3 DNA reads as TGTGCCAGCAGCTTGACCCTAGGTCTCGACTCCTACAATGAGCAGTTCTTC. Translated, it gives CASSLTLGLDSYNEQFF. This sequence joins TRBV5-6 and TRBJ2-1; D unclear. Per germline, CDR1 SGHDT and CDR2 YYEEEE. V lost 1 base and J lost 0, with 14 bases in between. This CDR3 has 17 residues.

The V and J genes are TRBV10-3 and TRBJ2-3; possible D gene TRBD1, 6 bases. The V gene's germline CDR1 is ENHRY and CDR2 SYGVKD. This CDR3 spans 14 amino acids. V lost 3 bases, J lost 2 bases, and 9 bases lay in between. The CDR3 sequence: CAISEGGVTDTQYF. CDR3 DNA: TGTGCCATCAGTGAAGGGGGTGTCACAGATACGCAGTATTTT.

A few counts support this clonotype. The J gene is TRBJ2-7, the V gene TRBV19; TRBD2 matches at 10 bases. CDR1 and CDR2 (germline): LNHDA, SQIVND (reference sequence). This CDR3 is built from 15 residues. The trim removed 3 bases at V and 3 bases at J, leaving 5 bases unmatched. The CDR3 sequence is CASSISLAGDYEQYV. In nucleotides, the CDR3 is TGTGCCAGTAGTATTAGCCTAGCGGGAGACTACGAGCAGTACGTC.

The chain employs TRBV5-5 and TRBJ2-3; possible D gene TRBD1, 6 bases. The CDR3 runs to 12 residues. V was clipped by 7 bases and J by 4 bases, with 10 bases between them. Germline assignment: CDR1 SGHKS and CDR2 YYEKEE (reference sequence). CDR3 residues: CASRQDSDTQYF. Here the CDR3 DNA reads TGTGCCAGCCGACAGGATTCAGATACGCAGTATTTT.